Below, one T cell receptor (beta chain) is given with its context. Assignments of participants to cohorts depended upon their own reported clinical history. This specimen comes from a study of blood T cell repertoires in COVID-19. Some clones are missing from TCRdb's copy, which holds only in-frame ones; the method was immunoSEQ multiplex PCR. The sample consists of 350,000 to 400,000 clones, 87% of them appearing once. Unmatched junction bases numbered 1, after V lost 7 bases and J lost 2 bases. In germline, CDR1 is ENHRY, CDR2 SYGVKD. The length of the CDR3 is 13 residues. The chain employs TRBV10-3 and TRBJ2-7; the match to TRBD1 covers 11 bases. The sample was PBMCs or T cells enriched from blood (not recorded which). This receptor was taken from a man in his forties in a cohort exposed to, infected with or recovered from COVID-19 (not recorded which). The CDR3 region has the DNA TGTGCCATCAAGGGACAGGGGGCCTACGAGCAGTACTTC. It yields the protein CAIKGQGAYEQYF.